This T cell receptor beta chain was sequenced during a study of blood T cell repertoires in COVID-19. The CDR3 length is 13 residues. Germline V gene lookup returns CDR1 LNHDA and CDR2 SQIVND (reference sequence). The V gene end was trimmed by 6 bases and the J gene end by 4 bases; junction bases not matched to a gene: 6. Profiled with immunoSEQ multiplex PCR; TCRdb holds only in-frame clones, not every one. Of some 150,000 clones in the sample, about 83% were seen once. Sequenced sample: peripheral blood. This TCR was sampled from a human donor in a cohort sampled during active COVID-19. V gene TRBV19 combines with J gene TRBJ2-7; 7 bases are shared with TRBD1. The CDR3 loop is CASRARGTYEQYF. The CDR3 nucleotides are TGTGCCAGTAGAGCCAGGGGGACATACGAGCAGTACTTC.